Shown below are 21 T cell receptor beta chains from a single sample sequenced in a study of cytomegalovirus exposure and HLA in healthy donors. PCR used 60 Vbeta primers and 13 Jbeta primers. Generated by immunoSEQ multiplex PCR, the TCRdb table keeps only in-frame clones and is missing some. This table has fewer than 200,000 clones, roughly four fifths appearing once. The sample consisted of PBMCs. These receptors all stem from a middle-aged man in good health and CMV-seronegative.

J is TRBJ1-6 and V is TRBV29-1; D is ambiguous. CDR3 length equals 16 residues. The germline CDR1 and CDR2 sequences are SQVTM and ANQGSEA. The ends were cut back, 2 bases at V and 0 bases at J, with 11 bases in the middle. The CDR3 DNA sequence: TGCAGCGTTGAAAGAGAAGTCGACTCCTATAATTCACCCCTCCACTTT. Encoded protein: CSVEREVDSYNSPLHF.

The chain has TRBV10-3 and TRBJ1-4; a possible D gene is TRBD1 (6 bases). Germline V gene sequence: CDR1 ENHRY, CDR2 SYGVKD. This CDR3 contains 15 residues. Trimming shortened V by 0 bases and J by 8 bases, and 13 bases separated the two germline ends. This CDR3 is CAISESQGPTEKLFF. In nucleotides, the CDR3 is TGTGCCATCAGTGAGTCACAGGGCCCGACCGAAAAACTGTTTTTT.

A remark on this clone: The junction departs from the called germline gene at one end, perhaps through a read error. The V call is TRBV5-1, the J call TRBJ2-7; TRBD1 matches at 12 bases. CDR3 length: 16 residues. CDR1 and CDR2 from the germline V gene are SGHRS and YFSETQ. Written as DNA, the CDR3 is TGCGCCGGCAGCTTTACCGGGACAGGGGGCGGCTACGAGCAGTACTTC. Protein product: CAGSFTGTGGGYEQYF.

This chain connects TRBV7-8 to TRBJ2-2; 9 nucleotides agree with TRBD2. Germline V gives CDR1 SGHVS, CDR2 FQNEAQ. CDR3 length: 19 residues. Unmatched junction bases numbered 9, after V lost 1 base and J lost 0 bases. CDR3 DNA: TGTGCCAGCAGCTTAGATGGGAGCGGGGGGTCTACGAACACCGGGGAGCTGTTTTTT. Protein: CASSLDGSGGSTNTGELFF.

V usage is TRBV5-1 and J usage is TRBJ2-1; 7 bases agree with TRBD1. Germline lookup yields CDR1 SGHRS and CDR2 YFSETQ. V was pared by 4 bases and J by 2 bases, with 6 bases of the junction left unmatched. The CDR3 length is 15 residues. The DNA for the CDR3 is TGCGCCAGCAGCCCTGGACAGGTAGCCTACAATGAGCAGTTCTTC. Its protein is CASSPGQVAYNEQFF.

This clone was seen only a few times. The CDR3 here is CASSLRDRGYNSPLHF. CDR3 coding DNA: TGTGCCAGCAGCTTAAGGGACAGGGGCTATAATTCACCCCTCCACTTT. The chain carries TRBV11-2 and TRBJ1-6; 10 bases align to TRBD1. The CDR3 contains 16 residues. V lost 2 bases to trimming and J lost 3 bases; unmatched junction nucleotides: 1. Germline values: CDR1 SGHAT, CDR2 FQNNGV.

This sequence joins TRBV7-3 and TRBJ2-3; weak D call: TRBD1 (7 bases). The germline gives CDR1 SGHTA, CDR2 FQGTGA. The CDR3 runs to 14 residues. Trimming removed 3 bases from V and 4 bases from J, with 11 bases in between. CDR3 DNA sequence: TGTGCCAGCAGCTTCGGCAGGGGGGCAGATACGCAGTATTTT. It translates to CASSFGRGADTQYF.

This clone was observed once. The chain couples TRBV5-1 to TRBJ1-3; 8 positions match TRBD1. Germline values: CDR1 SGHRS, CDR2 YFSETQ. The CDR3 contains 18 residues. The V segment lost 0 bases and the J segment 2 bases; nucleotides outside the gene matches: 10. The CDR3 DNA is TGCGCCAGCAGCTTGGCCCCCTTGAGGACAGGGACTGGAAACACCATATATTTT. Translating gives CASSLAPLRTGTGNTIYF.

In DNA form, the CDR3 reads TGTGCCAGCAGCTTGGAGGGCAGGGGAGGGAGAGATACGCAGTATTTT. Translation: CASSLEGRGGRDTQYF. J is TRBJ2-3 and V is TRBV5-8, with D tentatively TRBD2 (7 bases). The germline V gene has CDR1 SGHTS and CDR2 YDEGEE. With 0 bases removed from V and 5 bases from J, the gap between germline ends came to 16 bases. CDR3 length: 16 amino acids.

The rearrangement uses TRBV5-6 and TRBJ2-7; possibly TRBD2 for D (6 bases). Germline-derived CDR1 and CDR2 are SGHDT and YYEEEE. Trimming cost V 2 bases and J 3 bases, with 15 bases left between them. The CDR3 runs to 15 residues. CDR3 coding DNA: TGTGCCAGCAGCTTTCGGACCTTGGGGGGCTACGAGCAGTACTTC. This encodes CASSFRTLGGYEQYF. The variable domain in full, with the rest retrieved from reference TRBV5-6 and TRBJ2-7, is DAGVTQSPTHLIKTRGQQVTLRCSPKSGHDTVSWYQQALGQGPQFIFQYYEEEERQRGNFPDRFSGHQFPNYSSELNVNALLLGDSALYLCASSFRTLGGYEQYFGPGTRLTVT.

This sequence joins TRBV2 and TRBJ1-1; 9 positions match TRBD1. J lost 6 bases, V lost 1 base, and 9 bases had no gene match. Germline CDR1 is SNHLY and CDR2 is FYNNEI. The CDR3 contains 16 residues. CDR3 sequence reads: CASSEDRTGASAEAFF. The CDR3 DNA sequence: TGTGCCAGCAGTGAAGACAGGACAGGGGCGAGCGCTGAAGCTTTCTTT.

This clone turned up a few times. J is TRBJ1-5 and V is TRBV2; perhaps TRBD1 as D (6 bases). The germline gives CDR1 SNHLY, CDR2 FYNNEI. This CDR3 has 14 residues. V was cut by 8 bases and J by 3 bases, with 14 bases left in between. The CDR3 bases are TGTGCCAGCCGGGGACATACGATCAATCAGCCCCAGCATTTT. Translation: CASRGHTINQPQHF. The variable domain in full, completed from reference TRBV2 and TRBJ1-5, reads EPEVTQTPSHQVTQMGQEVILRCVPISNHLYFYWYRQILGQKVEFLVSFYNNEISEKSEIFDDQFSVERPDGSNFTLKIRSTKLEDSAMYFCASRGHTINQPQHFGDGTRLSIL.

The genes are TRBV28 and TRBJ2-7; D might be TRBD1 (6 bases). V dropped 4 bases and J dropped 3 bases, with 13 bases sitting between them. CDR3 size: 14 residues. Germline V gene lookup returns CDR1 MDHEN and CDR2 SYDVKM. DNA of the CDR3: TGTGCCAGCAGTTCTGGACAGCGGATCTACGAGCAGTACTTC. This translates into CASSSGQRIYEQYF.

The CDR3 protein is CAITSVREQYF. For the CDR3, the DNA is TGTGCCATCACTAGCGTGAGGGAGCAGTACTTC. V usage is TRBV2 and J usage is TRBJ2-7, with 7 bases fitting TRBD2. V dropped 10 bases and J dropped 7; count of bases not matched to a gene: 7. CDR1 and CDR2 (germline): SNHLY, FYNNEI. The CDR3 is 11 amino acids.

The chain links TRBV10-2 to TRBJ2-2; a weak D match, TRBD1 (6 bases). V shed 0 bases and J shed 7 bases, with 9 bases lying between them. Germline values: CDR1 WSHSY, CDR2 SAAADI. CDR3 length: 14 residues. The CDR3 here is CASSESRGSGELFF. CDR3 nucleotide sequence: TGCGCCAGCAGTGAGTCGAGGGGGAGCGGGGAGCTGTTTTTT.

CDR3 amino acids: CSAVTQTYEQYF. In nucleotides, the CDR3 is TGCAGCGCTGTGACACAGACCTACGAGCAGTACTTC. This chain joins TRBV29-1 and TRBJ2-7; D unresolved. Germline V lookup: CDR1 SQVTM, CDR2 ANQGSEA. V was shortened by 7 bases and J by 2 bases, with 12 bases between the two germline ends. CDR3 length equals 12 residues.

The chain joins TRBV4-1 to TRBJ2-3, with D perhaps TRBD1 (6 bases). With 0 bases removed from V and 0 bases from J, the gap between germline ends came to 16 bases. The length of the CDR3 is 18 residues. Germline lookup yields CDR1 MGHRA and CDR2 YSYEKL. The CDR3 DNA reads TGCGCCAGCAGCCAAGATCGCGGTGGGGGCCCTAGCACAGATACGCAGTATTTT. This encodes CASSQDRGGGPSTDTQYF.

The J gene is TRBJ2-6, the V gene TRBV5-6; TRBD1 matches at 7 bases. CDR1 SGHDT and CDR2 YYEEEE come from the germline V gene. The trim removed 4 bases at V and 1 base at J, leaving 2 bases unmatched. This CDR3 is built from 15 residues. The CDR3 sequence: CASSQQGSGANVLTF. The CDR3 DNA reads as TGTGCCAGCAGCCAACAGGGGTCTGGGGCCAACGTCCTGACTTTC.

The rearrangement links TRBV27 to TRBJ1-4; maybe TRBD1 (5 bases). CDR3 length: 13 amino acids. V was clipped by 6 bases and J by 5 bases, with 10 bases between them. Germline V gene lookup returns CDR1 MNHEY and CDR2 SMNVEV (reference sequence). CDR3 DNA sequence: TGTGCCAGCAGCCCACGACAGAATGAAAAACTGTTTTTT. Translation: CASSPRQNEKLFF. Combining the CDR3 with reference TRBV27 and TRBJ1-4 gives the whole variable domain EAQVTQNPRYLITVTGKKLTVTCSQNMNHEYMSWYRQDPGLGLRQIYYSMNVEVTDKGDVPEGYKVSRKEKRNFPLILESPSPNQTSLYFCASSPRQNEKLFFGSGTQLSVL.

As DNA, the CDR3 is TGTGCCAGCAGCTCCGGACTAATTCAGTATTTT. It yields the protein CASSSGLIQYF. The chain couples TRBV7-3 to TRBJ2-3, with D perhaps TRBD2 (6 bases). This CDR3 spans 11 amino acids. Between the trimmed V and J ends, which lost 4 bases and 12 bases, there was a span of 11 bases. Germline CDR1 and CDR2: SGHTA and FQGTGA.

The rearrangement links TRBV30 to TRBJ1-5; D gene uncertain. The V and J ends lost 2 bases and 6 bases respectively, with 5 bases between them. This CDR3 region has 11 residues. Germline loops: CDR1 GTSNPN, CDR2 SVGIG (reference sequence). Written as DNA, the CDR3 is TGTGCCTGGAGTACTGGTCAGCCCCAGCATTTT. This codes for CAWSTGQPQHF.